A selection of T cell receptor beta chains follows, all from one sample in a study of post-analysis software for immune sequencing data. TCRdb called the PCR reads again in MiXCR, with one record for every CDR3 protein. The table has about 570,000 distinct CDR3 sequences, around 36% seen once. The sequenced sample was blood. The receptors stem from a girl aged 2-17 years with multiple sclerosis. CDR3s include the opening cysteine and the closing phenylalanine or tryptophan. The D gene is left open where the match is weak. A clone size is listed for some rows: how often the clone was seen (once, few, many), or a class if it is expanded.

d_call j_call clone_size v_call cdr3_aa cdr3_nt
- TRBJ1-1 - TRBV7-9 CASSLQEGRTEAFF TGTGCCAGCAGCTTACAGGAGGGGAGAACTGAAGCTTTCTTT
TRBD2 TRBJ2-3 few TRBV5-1 CASSLAPASGEPTDTQYF TGCGCCAGCAGCTTGGCCCCCGCTAGCGGGGAGCCCACAGATACGCAGTATTTT
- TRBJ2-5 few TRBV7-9 CASSPQTSPETQYF TGTGCCAGCAGCCCCCAAACTAGCCCGGAGACCCAGTACTTC
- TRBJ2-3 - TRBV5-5 CASSPTSLTQYF TGTGCCAGCAGCCCTACGAGTCTTACGCAGTATTTT
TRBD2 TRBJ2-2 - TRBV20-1 CSARPGLENTGELFF TGCAGTGCTAGACCGGGACTAGAAAACACCGGGGAGCTGTTTTTT
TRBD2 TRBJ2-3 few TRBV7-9 CASSLTGTSGATTDTQYF TGTGCCAGCAGCTTAACCGGGACTAGCGGGGCGACCACAGATACGCAGTATTTT
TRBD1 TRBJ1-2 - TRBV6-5 CASSATGGRGYGYTF TGTGCCAGCAGTGCCACAGGGGGCAGGGGCTATGGCTACACCTTC
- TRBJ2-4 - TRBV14 CASSRNSIQYF TGTGCCAGCAGCCGGAACAGCATTCAGTACTTC
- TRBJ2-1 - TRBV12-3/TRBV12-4 CASSPGPSATNEQFF TGTGCCAGCAGTCCCGGACCCAGTGCTACCAATGAGCAGTTCTTC
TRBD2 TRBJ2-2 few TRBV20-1 CSAVTSADTGELFF TGCAGTGCTGTGACTAGCGCGGACACCGGGGAGCTGTTTTTT
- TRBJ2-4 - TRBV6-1 CASSESLGLAKNIQYF TGTGCCAGCAGTGAATCTCTCGGGCTAGCCAAAAACATTCAGTACTTC
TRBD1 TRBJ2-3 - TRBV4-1 CASSQHRGVPDTQYF TGCGCCAGCAGCCAACACAGGGGGGTGCCAGATACGCAGTATTTT
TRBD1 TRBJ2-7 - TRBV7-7 CARKPRHRGPDFTYEQYF TGTGCCAGAAAACCTCGGCACAGGGGCCCCGATTTTACCTACGAGCAGTACTTC
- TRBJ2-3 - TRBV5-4 CASKESGGSTDTQYF TGTGCCAGCAAGGAGTCGGGGGGCAGCACAGATACGCAGTATTTT
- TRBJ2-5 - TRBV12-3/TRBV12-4 CASSLLRGAGEQYF TGTGCCAGCAGTTTACTGCGGGGCGCCGGGGAGCAGTACTTC
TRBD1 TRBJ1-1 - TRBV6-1 CASSRPGTGTNTEAFF TGTGCCAGCAGCCGTCCCGGGACAGGGACGAACACTGAAGCTTTCTTT
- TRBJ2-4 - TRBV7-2 CASSFRQGGSIQYF TGTGCCAGCAGCTTCAGACAAGGCGGTAGCATTCAGTACTTC
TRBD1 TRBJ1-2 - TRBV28 CASTLQGGKYGYTF TGTGCCAGCACCTTGCAGGGGGGAAAGTATGGCTACACCTTC
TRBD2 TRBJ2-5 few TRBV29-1 CSVWGGTFRETQYF TGCAGCGTTTGGGGGGGGACTTTCCGAGAGACCCAGTACTTC
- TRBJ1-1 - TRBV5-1 CASSLAWGGEAFF TGCGCCAGCAGCTTGGCCTGGGGCGGAGAAGCTTTCTTT
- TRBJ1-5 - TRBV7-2 CASSQDRYNQPQHF TGTGCCAGCAGCCAAGACAGATACAATCAGCCCCAGCATTTT
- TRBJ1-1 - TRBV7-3 CASSLNPFTPNTEAFF TGTGCCAGCAGCTTAAATCCATTTACCCCGAACACTGAAGCTTTCTTT
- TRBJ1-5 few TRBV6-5 CASSQQGFGNQPQHF TGTGCCAGCAGTCAACAGGGATTCGGCAATCAGCCCCAGCATTTT
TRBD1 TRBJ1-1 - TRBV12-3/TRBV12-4 CASSFYLTGANTEAFF TGTGCCAGCAGTTTTTATCTTACAGGGGCGAACACTGAAGCTTTCTTT
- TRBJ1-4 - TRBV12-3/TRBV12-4 CASSLHSGNEKLFF TGTGCCAGCAGTTTGCACAGCGGGAATGAAAAACTGTTTTTT
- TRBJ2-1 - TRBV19 CASADGSSYNEQFF TGTGCCAGCGCCGACGGCAGCTCCTACAATGAGCAGTTCTTC
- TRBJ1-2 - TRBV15 CATSRDTYGYTF TGTGCCACCAGCAGAGATACCTATGGCTACACCTTC
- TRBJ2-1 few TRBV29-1 CSVVGSASYNEQFF TGCAGCGTTGTGGGTAGCGCCAGCTACAATGAGCAGTTCTTC
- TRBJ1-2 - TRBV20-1 CSALVGGLYGYTF TGCAGTGCCCTGGTGGGGGGGTTGTATGGCTACACCTTC
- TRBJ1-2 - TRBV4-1 CASSDKDGGDYGYTF TGCGCCAGCAGCGATAAGGACGGAGGGGACTATGGCTACACCTTC
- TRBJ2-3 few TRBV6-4 CASSLGGGRTDTQYF TGTGCCAGCAGTTTAGGCGGGGGCAGGACAGATACGCAGTATTTT
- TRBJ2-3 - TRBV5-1 CASGFGGSSTDTQYF TGCGCCAGCGGTTTTGGGGGTAGCAGCACAGATACGCAGTATTTT
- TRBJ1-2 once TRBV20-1 CSAPRGGALYGYTF TGCAGTGCCCCTCGGGGGGGGGCCTTATACGGCTACACCTTC
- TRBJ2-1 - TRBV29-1 CSVDWRGSSYNEQFF TGCAGCGTTGATTGGCGGGGAAGCTCCTACAATGAGCAGTTCTTC
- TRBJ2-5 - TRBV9 CASSVGPPQETQYF TGTGCCAGCAGCGTGGGTCCTCCGCAAGAGACCCAGTACTTC
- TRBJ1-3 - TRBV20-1 CSARELRRGAGNTIYF TGCAGTGCTAGAGAGTTACGAAGGGGTGCTGGAAACACCATATATTTT
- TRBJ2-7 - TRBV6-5 CASSPYRDIRGYEQYF TGTGCCAGCAGCCCCTACAGGGACATTCGGGGGTACGAGCAGTACTTC
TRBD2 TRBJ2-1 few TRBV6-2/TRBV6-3 CASLRGGWNEQFF TGTGCCAGCCTGCGGGGGGGATGGAATGAGCAGTTCTTC
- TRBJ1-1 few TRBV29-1 CSVGRDEAFF TGCAGCGTTGGCCGGGACGAAGCTTTCTTT
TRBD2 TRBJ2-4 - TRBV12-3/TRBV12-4 CASSFGLAGGVAKNIQYF TGTGCCAGCAGTTTCGGACTAGCGGGGGGAGTAGCCAAAAACATTCAGTACTTC
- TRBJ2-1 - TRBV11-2 CASSLGRGAYEQFF TGTGCCAGCAGCTTAGGTAGGGGGGCCTATGAGCAGTTCTTC
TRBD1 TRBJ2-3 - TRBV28 CASSGMGTGTSTDTQYF TGTGCCAGCAGTGGGATGGGGACAGGCACTAGCACAGATACGCAGTATTTT
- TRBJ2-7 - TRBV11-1 CASSTAAGSYEQYF TGTGCCAGCAGCACCGCGGCAGGTTCCTACGAGCAGTACTTC
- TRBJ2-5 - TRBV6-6 CASSRRQDRETQYF TGTGCCAGCAGCCGCCGACAGGATAGAGAGACCCAGTACTTC
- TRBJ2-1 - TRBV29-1 CSVALGASYNEQFF TGCAGCGTAGCCCTGGGGGCCTCCTACAATGAGCAGTTCTTC
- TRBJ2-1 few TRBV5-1 CASSPRWGAYNEQFF TGCGCCAGCAGCCCCCGTTGGGGGGCCTACAATGAGCAGTTCTTC
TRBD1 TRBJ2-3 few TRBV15 CATSRDHRTGLTDTQYF TGTGCCACCAGCAGAGATCATCGGACAGGACTCACAGATACGCAGTATTTT
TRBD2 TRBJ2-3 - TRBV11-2 CASSTGLARGTTDTQYF TGTGCCAGCAGCACGGGACTAGCGAGGGGTACCACAGATACGCAGTATTTT
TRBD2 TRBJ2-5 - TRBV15 CATSRPISVAGAQETQYF TGTGCCACCAGCAGACCCATCTCGGTAGCGGGGGCCCAAGAGACCCAGTACTTC
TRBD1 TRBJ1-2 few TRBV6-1 CASRFGTGAGYTF TGTGCCAGCAGATTCGGGACAGGGGCTGGCTACACCTTC
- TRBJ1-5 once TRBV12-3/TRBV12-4 CACSFRTANQPQHF TGTGCCTGCAGTTTCCGGACGGCCAATCAGCCCCAGCATTTT
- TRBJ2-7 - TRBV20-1 CSARVTGGAYEQYF TGCAGTGCTAGAGTAACTGGCGGGGCCTACGAGCAGTACTTC
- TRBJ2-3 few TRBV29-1 CAGLRTDTQYF TGCGCCGGACTTCGCACAGATACGCAGTATTTT
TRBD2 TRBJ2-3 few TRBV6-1 CASSPRTSGGLTDTQYF TGTGCCAGCAGTCCTCGGACTAGCGGGGGGTTGACAGATACGCAGTATTTT
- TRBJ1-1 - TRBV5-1 CASSGGQLEVEAFF TGCGCCAGCAGCGGTGGACAGCTGGAGGTAGAAGCTTTCTTT
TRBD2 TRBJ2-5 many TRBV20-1 CSARGLAGSETQYF TGCAGTGCTAGAGGGCTAGCGGGGTCGGAGACCCAGTACTTC
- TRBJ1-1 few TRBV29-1 CSVEEENTEAFF TGCAGCGTTGAAGAGGAGAACACTGAAGCTTTCTTT